These T cell receptor beta chains were read from a single sample in a study of glioma-infiltrating T cells after dendritic cell vaccination. Produced via immunoSEQ multiplex PCR; TCRdb's table is partial and in-frame only. The table shows 90,000 to 100,000 clones, with 79% occurring only once. The sequenced sample was blood, obtained before dendritic cell vaccination. All receptors come from a human donor with glioblastoma. Each CDR3 is given with its conserved first and last residue. The D gene is left open where the match is weak. The size field is filled for only some rows; it gives once, few, many or a size class.

size,V,D,J,CDR3,DNA
NA,TRBV4-1,NA,TRBJ1-2,CASSQPTDYGYTF,TGCGCCAGCAGCCAACCGACAGACTATGGCTACACCTTC
NA,TRBV6-6,TRBD1,TRBJ1-1,CASSRQGGRAFF,TGTGCCAGCAGTCGACAGGGGGGTCGGGCTTTCTTT
NA,TRBV6-6,TRBD1,TRBJ2-2,CASRTGFAAGELFF,TGTGCCAGCAGGACAGGGTTTGCGGCCGGGGAGCTGTTTTTT
once,TRBV18,NA,TRBJ2-1,CASSPEASQAEQFF,TGTGCCAGCTCACCAGAGGCCAGTCAAGCTGAGCAGTTCTTC
NA,TRBV11-2,NA,TRBJ1-2,CASSRLAVRGYTF,TGTGCCAGCAGCCGCCTCGCAGTCCGAGGCTACACCTTC
NA,TRBV6-1,TRBD2,TRBJ2-7,CASSTRGSGAYEQYF,TGTGCCAGCAGTACCCGGGGTAGCGGGGCCTACGAGCAGTACTTC
NA,TRBV7-9,NA,TRBJ1-2,CASSLRGDHYGYTF,TGTGCCAGCAGCTTGCGGGGGGATCACTATGGCTACACCTTC
NA,TRBV2,TRBD1,TRBJ2-2,CASSATGQGVNTGELFF,TGTGCCAGCAGCGCTACAGGACAGGGGGTGAACACCGGGGAGCTGTTTTTT
NA,TRBV7-9,TRBD1,TRBJ1-2,CASSQVPGQADGYTF,TGTGCCAGCAGCCAAGTCCCGGGACAGGCTGATGGCTACACCTTC
NA,TRBV6-6,TRBD1,TRBJ1-2,CASSLQGGGYGYTF,TGTGCCAGCAGTTTACAGGGGGGAGGGTATGGCTACACCTTC
NA,TRBV30,TRBD1,TRBJ2-7,CAWQMNRGLYEQYF,TGTGCCTGGCAAATGAACAGGGGTCTTTACGAGCAGTACTTC
NA,TRBV7-8,TRBD1,TRBJ2-3,CASSIGQDTDTQYF,TGTGCCAGCAGCATCGGACAGGACACAGATACGCAGTATTTT
few,TRBV2,TRBD1,TRBJ1-1,CASTRGQQNTEAFF,TGTGCCAGCACTCGGGGACAGCAGAACACTGAAGCTTTCTTT
NA,TRBV15,NA,TRBJ1-5,CATSRTGMRENQPQHF,TGTGCCACCAGCCGAACGGGGATGAGGGAAAATCAGCCCCAGCATTTT
few,TRBV5-4,NA,TRBJ1-2,CASSFDRKGYGYTF,TGTGCCAGCAGCTTTGACAGGAAGGGCTATGGCTACACCTTC
NA,TRBV5-1,TRBD2,TRBJ2-7,CASSFSGRNSHEQYF,TGCGCCAGCAGCTTTAGCGGGAGGAATTCCCACGAGCAGTACTTC
NA,TRBV5-5,NA,TRBJ1-1,CASSLELVNTEAFF,TGTGCCAGCAGCTTGGAACTGGTGAACACTGAAGCTTTCTTT
few,TRBV27,NA,TRBJ1-1,CASSLVWGGNTEAFF,TGTGCCAGCAGTTTAGTTTGGGGGGGGAACACTGAAGCTTTCTTT
NA,TRBV2,TRBD2,TRBJ2-1,CASNGLAGVEEQFF,TGTGCCAGCAACGGACTAGCGGGAGTTGAGGAGCAGTTCTTC
NA,TRBV6-6,NA,TRBJ1-1,CASSYSRQAPNTEAFF,TGTGCCAGCAGTTACTCTCGCCAAGCACCGAACACTGAAGCTTTCTTT
NA,TRBV5-1,NA,TRBJ2-3,CASSAASVPFTDTQYF,TGCGCCAGCAGCGCTGCTAGCGTACCATTTACAGATACGCAGTATTTT
NA,TRBV5-6,NA,TRBJ1-2,CASSFSPNSHLYGYTF,TGTGCCAGCAGCTTCTCACCGAACAGTCACCTCTATGGCTACACCTTC
NA,TRBV18,NA,TRBJ1-5,CASSWGIREGPQHF,TGTGCCAGCTCTTGGGGAATCCGCGAGGGGCCCCAGCATTTT
NA,TRBV28,NA,TRBJ2-1,CASSLLTHFSLDNEQFF,TGTGCCAGCAGTTTACTTACCCACTTTAGTCTAGACAATGAGCAGTTCTTC
NA,TRBV10-3,TRBD1,TRBJ1-1,CAISLGQGASAFF,TGTGCCATCAGCCTAGGACAGGGGGCGTCGGCTTTCTTT
NA,TRBV5-4,NA,TRBJ1-4,CASSLGQINEKLFF,TGTGCCAGCAGCCTCGGACAGATTAATGAAAAACTGTTTTTT
NA,TRBV7-2,TRBD1,TRBJ1-2,CASSLLDFRGYGYTF,TGTGCCAGCAGCTTATTGGACTTCAGGGGGTATGGCTACACCTTC
NA,TRBV28,TRBD1,TRBJ2-7,CASSQGDYEQYF,TGTGCCAGCAGTCAGGGGGACTACGAGCAGTACTTC
NA,TRBV7-9,NA,TRBJ2-1,CASSLGLAEGNEQFF,TGTGCCAGCAGCCTTGGACTCGCCGAAGGCAATGAGCAGTTCTTC
NA,TRBV11-2,NA,TRBJ2-7,CASSLEWASYEQYF,TGTGCCAGCAGCTTAGAGTGGGCCTCCTACGAGCAGTACTTC
few,TRBV10-3,TRBD2,TRBJ2-3,CAISLSGTSGGTTDTQYF,TGTGCCATCAGTCTTTCGGGGACTAGCGGGGGGACCACAGATACGCAGTATTTT
NA,TRBV5-5,NA,TRBJ1-2,CASRLTGGTTYGYTF,TGTGCCAGCAGGTTGACCGGCGGGACTACTTATGGCTACACCTTC
NA,TRBV6-6,TRBD1,TRBJ1-6,CASSHGTALGSPLHF,TGTGCCAGCAGTCATGGGACAGCATTAGGTTCACCCCTCCACTTT
NA,TRBV7-2,NA,TRBJ1-3,CASSPYTSSGNTIYF,TGTGCCAGCAGCCCATACACGTCATCTGGAAACACCATATATTTT
few,TRBV6-1,NA,TRBJ1-2,CASSEMPAAYGYTF,TGTGCCAGCAGTGAAATGCCGGCAGCGTATGGCTACACCTTC
few,TRBV4-2,TRBD2,TRBJ2-7,CASSQELGRGTSGVYEQYF,TGTGCCAGCAGCCAAGAGTTGGGTCGCGGGACTAGCGGGGTATACGAGCAGTACTTC
NA,TRBV7-2,NA,TRBJ1-2,CASSLVQGSYGYTF,TGTGCCAGCAGCTTAGTCCAGGGATCCTATGGCTACACCTTC
NA,TRBV7-8,NA,TRBJ2-2,CASSLRSDRGTGELFF,TGTGCCAGCAGCTTGCGGTCCGACCGGGGGACCGGGGAGCTGTTTTTT
NA,TRBV2,NA,TRBJ2-1,CANENRLSSYNEQFF,TGTGCCAACGAGAACAGGTTGAGCTCCTACAATGAGCAGTTCTTC
NA,TRBV29-1,TRBD1,TRBJ1-2,CSVGTGVNYGYTF,TGCAGCGTTGGGACAGGTGTTAACTATGGCTACACCTTC
once,TRBV19,TRBD2,TRBJ2-2,CASSFIAGVTGELFF,TGTGCCAGTAGCTTCATTGCGGGAGTTACCGGGGAGCTGTTTTTT
NA,TRBV5-4,NA,TRBJ1-1,CASSLGAWTEAFF,TGTGCCAGCAGCTTGGGCGCCTGGACTGAAGCTTTCTTT
once,TRBV11-2,NA,TRBJ2-7,CASSLSPDKTIEQYF,TGTGCCAGCAGCTTATCTCCGGACAAAACAATCGAGCAGTACTTC
few,TRBV2,NA,TRBJ2-5,CASRQIDWKETQYF,TGTGCCAGCAGACAAATAGACTGGAAAGAGACCCAGTACTTC